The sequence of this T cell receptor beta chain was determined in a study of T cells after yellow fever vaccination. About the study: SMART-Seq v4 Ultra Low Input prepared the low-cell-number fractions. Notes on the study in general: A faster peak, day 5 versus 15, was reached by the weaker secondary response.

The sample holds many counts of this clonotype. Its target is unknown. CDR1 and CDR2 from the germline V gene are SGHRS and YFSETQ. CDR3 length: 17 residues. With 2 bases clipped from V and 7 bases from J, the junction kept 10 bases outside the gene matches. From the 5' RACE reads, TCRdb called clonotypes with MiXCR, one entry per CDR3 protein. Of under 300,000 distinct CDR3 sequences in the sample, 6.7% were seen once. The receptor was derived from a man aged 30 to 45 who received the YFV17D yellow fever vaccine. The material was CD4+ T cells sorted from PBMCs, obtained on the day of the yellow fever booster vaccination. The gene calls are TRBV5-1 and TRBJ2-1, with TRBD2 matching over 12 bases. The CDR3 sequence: CASSFWGLAGGPNEQFF. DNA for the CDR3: TGCGCCAGCAGCTTCTGGGGGCTAGCGGGAGGGCCGAATGAGCAGTTCTTC.